The 29 T cell receptor beta chains below come from one sample, sequenced in a study of beta chain features in type 1 diabetes listed by TCRdb under 2018. The library was made by the immunoSEQ multiplex PCR assay. The entire isolated RNA was reverse transcribed using the High Capacity cDNA Reverse Transcription Kit, and thus expressed TCRB transcripts were sequenced. This is the immuneACCESS table as TCRdb keeps it, with only in-frame sequences that have V and J called. A part of the clones is gone; compared with another copy, unresolved V genes explain less than half, and the rest is unexplained. Present in this sample are under 200,000 clones, 7.5% to 9.5% of which were seen just once. The ten largest make up approximately 2.2% of the sample. The material sequenced was central memory CD4+ T cells from blood. These receptors were collected from a woman younger than 30 in good health.

This clone was observed a few times. The chain couples TRBV9 to TRBJ2-6; tentative D call: TRBD1 (6 bases). CDR3 length: 16 amino acids. V dropped 2 bases and J dropped 2 bases, with 11 bases sitting between them. Germline lookup yields CDR1 SGDLS and CDR2 YYNGEE. For the CDR3, the DNA is TGTGCCAGCAGCGTTGACAGGAACCCTGGGGCCAACGTCCTGACTTTC. As protein: CASSVDRNPGANVLTF.

The chain employs TRBV7-2 and TRBJ2-6, with 7 bases fitting TRBD1. V gave up 7 bases and J gave up 5 bases; unmatched junction bases: 14. CDR1 SGHTA and CDR2 FQGNSA come from the germline V gene. The CDR3 runs to 17 residues. CDR3 region: CASTPPDRAAWANVLTF. The CDR3 nucleotides read TGTGCCAGCACCCCCCCTGACAGGGCCGCTTGGGCCAACGTCCTGACTTTC.

The rearrangement uses TRBV27 and TRBJ2-7; 10 bases are a match to TRBD2. From germline, CDR1 is MNHEY and CDR2 SMNVEV (reference sequence). This CDR3 is built from 14 residues. V shed 6 bases and J 7 bases; nucleotides not matched to a gene: 9. The CDR3 is CASSQHLAGAEQYF. The DNA of the CDR3 is TGTGCCAGCAGCCAACATCTAGCGGGAGCTGAGCAGTACTTC.

The chain uses TRBV7-8 and TRBJ2-3; a weak D match, TRBD1 (5 bases). The CDR3 covers 14 residues. The V end lost 3 bases, the J end lost 0 bases, and 7 bases lay between the germline ends. Germline V gene sequence: CDR1 SGHVS, CDR2 FQNEAQ. CDR3 in DNA: TGTGCCAGCAGCTTGCAGGGAAGCACAGATACGCAGTATTTT. Translating gives CASSLQGSTDTQYF. Drawing the rest from reference TRBV7-8 and TRBJ2-3, the complete variable domain is GAGVSQSPRYKVAKRGQDVALRCDPISGHVSLFWYQQALGQGPEFLTYFQNEAQLDKSGLPSDRFFAERPEGSVSTLKIQRTQQEDSAVYLCASSLQGSTDTQYFGPGTRLTVL.

This rearrangement joins TRBV7-2 to TRBJ2-1; weak D call: TRBD1 (6 bases). Trimming took off 4 bases at V and 3 bases at J, with 13 bases between the two ends. This CDR3 contains 15 residues. Germline lookup yields CDR1 SGHTA and CDR2 FQGNSA. CDR3 sequence: CASSSAGQIYNEQFF. DNA for the CDR3: TGTGCCAGCAGCTCAGCCGGACAGATCTACAATGAGCAGTTCTTC.

This clone appeared a few times. The genes are TRBV9 and TRBJ2-1, with TRBD2 matching over 8 bases. The V gene end was trimmed by 4 bases and the J gene end by 6 bases; junction bases not matched to a gene: 9. The germline gives CDR1 SGDLS, CDR2 YYNGEE. CDR3 length: 15 residues. The DNA for the CDR3 is TGTGCCAGCAGCTCGGGACTAGGGGTGATCAATGAGCAGTTCTTC. This sequence encodes CASSSGLGVINEQFF. The entire variable domain, with the rest obtained from reference TRBV9 and TRBJ2-1, is as follows: DSGVTQTPKHLITATGQRVTLRCSPRSGDLSVYWYQQSLDQGLQFLIQYYNGEERAKGNILERFSAQQFPDLHSELNLSSLELGDSALYFCASSSGLGVINEQFFGPGTRLTVL.

This clone was seen at least ten times. The J gene is TRBJ1-1, the V gene TRBV29-1; 8 bases align to TRBD1. The CDR3 runs 14 residues. Germline values: CDR1 SQVTM, CDR2 ANQGSEA. The ends lost 3 bases at V and 3 bases at J; junction bases unmatched: 6. The CDR3 sequence: CSVEKDREDTEAFF. The DNA for the CDR3 is TGCAGCGTTGAGAAGGACAGGGAGGACACTGAAGCTTTCTTT.

The chain joins TRBV19 to TRBJ1-1; D gene unclear. The germline V gene has CDR1 LNHDA and CDR2 SQIVND (reference sequence). CDR3 length: 14 amino acids. V shed 5 bases and J shed 2 bases, with 12 bases lying between them. The CDR3 is CASSHPRDNTEAFF. In DNA, the CDR3 is TGTGCCAGTAGTCACCCCCGAGATAACACTGAAGCTTTCTTT.

This chain connects TRBV14 to TRBJ2-7; D possibly corresponds to TRBD1 (6 bases). The V gene lost 2 bases and the J gene lost 6 bases, with 14 bases spanning the gap. Germline-derived CDR1 and CDR2 are SGHDN and FVKESK. This CDR3 has 14 amino acids. The CDR3 protein is CASSQNRQGFEQYF. The CDR3 DNA is TGTGCCAGCAGCCAAAACCGCCAGGGGTTCGAGCAGTACTTC. The entire variable domain, with the rest obtained from reference TRBV14 and TRBJ2-7, is as follows: EAGVTQFPSHSVIEKGQTVTLRCDPISGHDNLYWYRRVMGKEIKFLLHFVKESKQDESGMPNNRFLAERTGGTYSTLKVQPAELEDSGVYFCASSQNRQGFEQYFGPGTRLTVT.

V gene TRBV2 combines with J gene TRBJ1-1; TRBD1 is a possible D gene (6 bases). Trimming pared 5 bases from V and 6 bases from J, leaving 13 bases between. The CDR3 runs to 13 residues. Germline lookup yields CDR1 SNHLY and CDR2 FYNNEI. The CDR3 DNA follows: TGTGCCAGCAGTCCGGGGGGCGCCCCTGAAGCTTTCTTT. Protein: CASSPGGAPEAFF.

For this clone: This sample also contains other DNA sequences that code for the same CDR3. The chain combines TRBV7-9 with TRBJ2-2, with TRBD2 matching over 8 bases. Germline CDR1 is SEHNR and CDR2 is FQNEAQ (reference sequence). The CDR3 totals 16 residues. With V trimmed by 4 bases and J by 2 bases, 6 bases remained unmatched. The CDR3 sequence is CASSSLAGLNTGELFF. Written as DNA, the CDR3 is TGTGCCAGCAGCTCCCTAGCGGGCTTAAACACCGGGGAGCTGTTTTTT.

This chain uses TRBV5-1 with TRBJ2-5, with 8 bases fitting TRBD2. Unmatched junction bases numbered 11, after V lost 3 bases and J lost 4 bases. CDR1 and CDR2 from the germline V gene are SGHRS and YFSETQ. The CDR3 is made up of 16 amino acids. Here the CDR3 DNA reads TGCGCCAGCAGCTGGTCGTATAGGGCGGGAGGAGAGACCCAGTACTTC. Amino acids: CASSWSYRAGGETQYF.

The V and J genes are TRBV30 and TRBJ2-1; 7 bases agree with TRBD1. The CDR3 has 14 residues. After removal of 6 bases from V and 6 bases from J, the junction contained 11 bases not matched to a gene. Germline V gene lookup returns CDR1 GTSNPN and CDR2 SVGIG (reference sequence). The CDR3 nucleotides are TGTGCCTGTTACAAAGGGGGCTTCGGCAATGAGCAGTTCTTC. Its protein product is CACYKGGFGNEQFF.

The chain uses TRBV12-5 and TRBJ2-3, with a tentative D call TRBD1 (6 bases). Germline values: CDR1 LGHNT, CDR2 FRNRAP. This CDR3 has 16 residues. V was shortened by 6 bases and J by 1 base, with 17 bases between the two germline ends. The CDR3: CASGPGQTQGTDTQYF. For the CDR3, the DNA is TGTGCTAGTGGCCCCGGACAGACCCAAGGCACAGATACGCAGTATTTT.

The V and J genes are TRBV9 and TRBJ2-1, with 12 bases lining up with TRBD2. Germline values: CDR1 SGDLS, CDR2 YYNGEE. V gave up 4 bases and J gave up 6 bases; unmatched junction bases: 5. This CDR3 has 15 amino acids. The CDR3 loop reads CASSLGLAGFNEQFF. In DNA, the CDR3 is TGTGCCAGCAGCCTCGGACTAGCGGGATTCAATGAGCAGTTCTTC.

The rearrangement joins TRBV7-9 to TRBJ1-1; 7 bases are shared with TRBD1. The germline CDR1 and CDR2 sequences are SEHNR and FQNEAQ (reference sequence). Trimming took 3 bases from V and 6 from J; bases not matched to a gene: 7. The CDR3 has 14 residues. This CDR3 reads CASSLADRVAEAFF. For the CDR3, the DNA is TGTGCCAGCAGCTTGGCAGACAGGGTGGCTGAAGCTTTCTTT.

This clone was seen only a few times. The chain joins TRBV7-2 to TRBJ1-1; no clear D. The CDR3 length is 12 residues. Germline-derived CDR1 and CDR2 are SGHTA and FQGNSA. Trimming took off 1 base at V and 10 bases at J, with 10 bases between the two ends. The CDR3: CASSLVWEAAFF. Written as DNA, the CDR3 is TGTGCCAGCAGCTTAGTGTGGGAGGCAGCTTTCTTT.

The genes are TRBV5-1 and TRBJ1-2; D gene uncertain. The CDR3 totals 12 residues. Deletions cut 4 bases from V and 10 bases from J, with 14 bases between. Looked up from germline, CDR1 is SGHRS and CDR2 is YFSETQ. CDR3 region: CASSENSQSYTF. The DNA of the CDR3 is TGCGCCAGCAGCGAGAATAGCCAGTCCTACACCTTC.

The table lists this clone with a few counts. The chain links TRBV20-1 to TRBJ1-1, with D unclear. Trimming shortened V by 1 base and J by 5 bases, and 5 bases separated the two germline ends. This CDR3 has 11 residues. Germline V CDR1 and CDR2: DFQATT, SNEGSKA (reference sequence). Here the CDR3 reads CSARGLTEAFF. CDR3 DNA sequence: TGCAGTGCTAGAGGACTAACTGAAGCTTTCTTT.

Comment on this clone: One end of the junction is discordant with germline, which a read error may explain. This rearrangement joins TRBV5-1 to TRBJ2-7; 13 bases are shared with TRBD2. In germline, CDR1 is SGHRS, CDR2 YFSETQ. The CDR3 has 17 residues. CDR3: CASSRGLAGDPRSERYF. As DNA, the CDR3 is TGCGCCAGCAGCCGAGGACTAGCGGGAGATCCGCGATCCGAGCGGTACTTC. Supplemented by reference TRBV5-1 and TRBJ2-7, the full variable domain reads KAGVTQTPRYLIKTRGQQVTLSCSPISGHRSVSWYQQTPGQGLQFLFEYFSETQRNKGNFPGRFSGRQFSNSRSEMNVSTLELGDSALYLCASSRGLAGDPRSERYFGPGTRLTVT.

J is TRBJ2-2 and V is TRBV12-5; 12 nucleotides agree with TRBD1. The germline V gene encodes CDR1 LGHNT and CDR2 FRNRAP. After removal of 6 bases from V and 5 bases from J, the junction contained 7 bases not matched to a gene. The CDR3 consists of 16 residues. The CDR3 here is CASGLGTGGRTGELFF. As DNA, the CDR3 is TGTGCTAGTGGGCTAGGGACAGGGGGCCGGACCGGGGAGCTGTTTTTT.

This clone appeared a few times. This sequence joins TRBV7-2 and TRBJ1-2; D remains unclear. Trimming took off 6 bases at V and 4 bases at J, with 15 bases between the two ends. CDR3 length: 14 amino acids. Germline V CDR1 and CDR2: SGHTA, FQGNSA. The CDR3 region is CASSFSGKLYGYTF. CDR3 coding DNA: TGTGCCAGCAGTTTTTCGGGAAAACTCTATGGCTACACCTTC.

This clone occurred a few times. In DNA, the CDR3 is TGCAGGGGACAGAGGAACACTGAAGCTTTCTTT. Residues: CRGQRNTEAFF. V gene TRBV20-1 combines with J gene TRBJ1-1; 7 bases fit TRBD1. This CDR3 has 11 residues. Germline lookup yields CDR1 DFQATT and CDR2 SNEGSKA (reference sequence).

The J gene is TRBJ2-5, the V gene TRBV2; TRBD1 is a possible D gene (6 bases). V gave up 5 bases and J gave up 5 bases, with 24 bases separating them. Germline CDR1 reads SNHLY; CDR2 reads FYNNEI. The CDR3 has 17 residues. For the CDR3, the DNA is TGTGCCAGCAGTAGATCGTCTCTCAGGGGTTTGGGGGAGACCCAGTACTTC. Residues: CASSRSSLRGLGETQYF.

This clone occurred a few times. The V gene is TRBV5-4, the J gene TRBJ2-3; D is unresolved. V was shortened by 0 bases and J by 4 bases, with 9 bases between the two germline ends. Germline-derived CDR1 and CDR2 are SGHNT and YYREEE (reference sequence). The CDR3 spans 14 residues. This chain's CDR3 is CASSLGAESDTQYF. CDR3 nucleotides: TGTGCCAGCAGCTTGGGGGCCGAGTCAGATACGCAGTATTTT.

The CDR3 bases are TGCAGCGTTGAAGATCTACAGGGCTCGCTCAAGCAGTACTTC. It is translated as CSVEDLQGSLKQYF. The chain uses TRBV29-1 and TRBJ2-5, with TRBD1 as a possible D gene (6 bases). The CDR3 is 14 residues long. The V and J ends lost 0 bases and 11 bases respectively, with 19 bases between them. Looked up from germline, CDR1 is SQVTM and CDR2 is ANQGSEA.

This clone has a handful of counts. The chain uses TRBV5-5 and TRBJ1-2; 7 bases are shared with TRBD1. In germline, CDR1 is SGHKS, CDR2 YYEKEE (reference sequence). The junction had 10 bases not matched to a gene; V was cut back by 3 bases and J by 8 bases. The CDR3 is 14 residues long. Written as DNA, the CDR3 is TGTGCCAGCAGCTCTCTGGACAGGATCCAAGGCTACACCTTC. Translated: CASSSLDRIQGYTF.

This clone was detected only a few times. The chain combines TRBV6-5 with TRBJ2-7, with D possibly being TRBD2 (7 bases). Deletions cut 6 bases from V and 7 bases from J, with 19 bases between. The CDR3 is made up of 14 amino acids. Germline V gene sequence: CDR1 MNHEY, CDR2 SVGAGI. The CDR3 loop is CASRKLAEGGEQYF. CDR3 nucleotides: TGTGCCAGCAGGAAGCTAGCGGAGGGGGGGGAGCAGTACTTC.

This clone was counted only a few times. V is TRBV11-2 and J is TRBJ2-5; D unresolved. Germline CDR1 reads SGHAT; CDR2 reads FQNNGV. V was clipped by 3 bases and J by 4 bases, with 3 bases between them. The CDR3 contains 11 residues. CDR3: CASSFSETQYF. CDR3 sequence (DNA): TGTGCCAGCAGCTTCTCAGAGACCCAGTACTTC.